This passage covers 20 T cell receptor beta chains from one sample sequenced in a study of post-analysis software for immune sequencing data. Study-wide results and limits: In patients, TRBV5-6, TRBV5-1 and TRBV20-1 belonged to five TRBV segments found more frequently than in controls.

Antigen specificity for these receptors is unknown. Unique molecular identifiers featured in each of the TCR beta cDNA libraries. TCRdb passed the PCR reads through MiXCR, listing each CDR3 protein once. Altogether about 500,000 distinct CDR3 sequences are present, around 40% being singletons, with the ten largest covering 9.5% to 13%. Sequencing used blood. The source of these receptors is a girl aged 5 to 17 with multiple sclerosis.

The V and J genes are TRBV7-2 and TRBJ2-7, with TRBD2 identical over 7 bases. The CDR3 length is 16 residues. Germline V gene data show CDR1 as SGHTA and CDR2 as FQGNSA. J lost 3 bases, V lost 2 bases, and 10 bases had no gene match. The CDR3 DNA is TGTGCCAGCAGCTTATCCACTAGCGTTTGGAACTACGAGCAGTACTTC. Translated: CASSLSTSVWNYEQYF.

The chain combines TRBV15 with TRBJ2-1; TRBD1 or TRBD2 may be the D gene (5 bases each). Germline V gene sequence: CDR1 LNHNV, CDR2 YYDKDF (reference sequence). V lost 4 bases, J lost 14 bases, and 18 bases lay in between. The CDR3 covers 13 residues. Here the CDR3 DNA reads TGTGCCACCAGCATACTGGGACGACCCTATGAGTTCTTC. Residues: CATSILGRPYEFF.

The table lists this clonotype with a few counts. The rearrangement joins TRBV6-1 to TRBJ2-7; D is perhaps TRBD1 (7 bases). The CDR3 contains 15 residues. V was trimmed by 3 bases and J by 1 base, leaving 13 bases between them. The germline gives CDR1 MNHNS, CDR2 SASEGT. CDR3 in amino acids: CASSEGGTDSYEQYF. CDR3 nucleotide sequence: TGTGCCAGCAGTGAGGGCGGGACAGATTCCTACGAGCAGTACTTC.

In regard to this clonotype: Mismatch with germline at one junction end may stem from a read error. This chain uses TRBV11-2 with TRBJ2-1; TRBD2 agrees at 14 bases. Germline V lookup: CDR1 SGHAT, CDR2 FQNNGV. CDR3 length: 16 residues. CDR3: CTSSLPGLAGVTEQFF. CDR3 DNA: TGTACCAGCAGCTTACCGGGACTAGCGGGAGTCACTGAGCAGTTCTTC.

The chain couples TRBV29-1 to TRBJ1-1, with D unclear. V was clipped by 4 bases and J by 1 base, with 19 bases between them. CDR1 is SQVTM, CDR2 ANQGSEA, per germline. This CDR3 is built from 16 residues. The CDR3 nucleotides are TGCAGCGTTGGGGATCACGGGGATAAGACGAACACTGAAGCTTTCTTT. Its translation is CSVGDHGDKTNTEAFF.

Note on this clonotype: The CDR3 ends on some other residue instead of the conserved phenylalanine or tryptophan, so this is likely a read error. The chain carries TRBV19 and TRBJ2-5, with D unclear. There are 14 residues in the CDR3. Germline CDR1 LNHDA, CDR2 SQIVND (reference sequence). The V gene lost 4 bases and the J gene lost 4 bases, with 13 bases spanning the gap. The CDR3 is CASSTPATRETQYC. The CDR3 DNA follows: TGTGCCAGTAGTACACCAGCCACCCGAGAGACCCAGTACTGC.

The CDR3 spells CSVSGTSGSGANVLTF. The CDR3, as DNA: TGCAGCGTATCCGGGACGTCAGGCTCTGGGGCCAACGTCCTGACTTTC. This chain links TRBV29-1 with TRBJ2-6, with D possibly called TRBD1 or TRBD2 (5 bases each). CDR1 is SQVTM, CDR2 ANQGSEA, per germline. This CDR3 contains 16 residues. Between the trimmed V and J ends, which lost 6 bases and 0 bases, there was a span of 15 bases.

The J gene is TRBJ2-7, the V gene TRBV28; 9 bases align to TRBD2. The V and J ends lost 3 bases and 2 bases, in that order; junction bases with no gene match: 2. This CDR3 has 14 amino acids. CDR1 is MDHEN and CDR2 is SYDVKM in the germline V gene. The CDR3 is CASSFASGTYEQYF. CDR3 nucleotides: TGTGCCAGCAGTTTCGCTAGCGGGACCTACGAGCAGTACTTC.

The chain is built from TRBV24-1 and TRBJ2-3; 8 nucleotides agree with TRBD2. The length of the CDR3 is 16 residues. The germline V gene has CDR1 KGHDR and CDR2 SFDVKD. The trim removed 5 bases at V and 3 bases at J, leaving 9 bases unmatched. The CDR3 DNA is TGTGCCACCAGTGCCGCAAGCGGGAGTGGTACAGATACGCAGTATTTT. This translates into CATSAASGSGTDTQYF.

The V and J genes are TRBV10-3 and TRBJ2-5; the match to TRBD1 covers 10 bases. Trimming cost V 6 bases and J 4 bases; bases outside gene matches: 5. Germline lookup yields CDR1 ENHRY and CDR2 SYGVKD. The length of the CDR3 is 14 residues. The CDR3 loop reads CAISTGQGSETQYF. For the CDR3, the DNA is TGTGCCATCAGCACGGGACAGGGGTCAGAGACCCAGTACTTC.

The chain carries TRBV6-1 and TRBJ2-1; TRBD1 might be the D (5 bases). Germline CDR1 and CDR2: MNHNS and SASEGT. CDR3 length: 15 amino acids. The V end lost 3 bases, the J end lost 8 bases, and 17 bases lay between the germline ends. CDR3 nucleotide sequence: TGTGCCAGCAGTGAGGGGCGGTGGCAAATCCATGAGCAGTTCTTC. Protein product: CASSEGRWQIHEQFF.

The chain recombines TRBV2 with TRBJ2-1; no firm D call. V dropped 6 bases and J dropped 12 bases, with 12 bases sitting between them. From germline, CDR1 is SNHLY and CDR2 FYNNEI. There are 11 residues in the CDR3. The CDR3 region is CASRPRQTQFF. CDR3 nucleotides: TGTGCCAGCAGACCCCGTCAGACGCAGTTCTTC.

This chain joins TRBV6-1 and TRBJ2-7, with no clear D. Germline CDR1 MNHNS, CDR2 SASEGT. This CDR3 has 14 residues. Trimming shortened V by 5 bases and J by 7 bases, and 18 bases separated the two germline ends. CDR3 protein: CASSPSPALSEQYF. CDR3 coding DNA: TGTGCCAGCAGTCCAAGCCCCGCTCTTTCAGAGCAGTACTTC.

In its sample, this clonotype was seen once. The chain links TRBV20-1 to TRBJ2-1, with D unresolved. The germline V and J ends were trimmed by 7 bases and 5 bases, with 15 bases remaining between them. Germline lookup yields CDR1 DFQATT and CDR2 SNEGSKA (reference sequence). This CDR3 is built from 13 residues. CDR3 protein: CSVARPTHNEQFF. CDR3 in DNA: TGCAGTGTGGCAAGGCCAACCCACAATGAGCAGTTCTTC.

V usage is TRBV5-1 and J usage is TRBJ1-5, with 7 bases fitting TRBD1. The V gene's germline CDR1 is SGHRS and CDR2 YFSETQ. Trimming cost V 0 bases and J 5 bases; bases outside gene matches: 5. This CDR3 comprises 15 residues. CDR3 DNA sequence: TGCGCCAGCAGCTTGGAAGGGACAGTTCATCAGCCCCAGCATTTT. The encoded protein is CASSLEGTVHQPQHF.

This clonotype was counted a few times. The chain has TRBV20-1 and TRBJ2-1, with 7 bases that match TRBD2. CDR3 length: 17 amino acids. Germline-derived CDR1 and CDR2 are DFQATT and SNEGSKA (reference sequence). V shed 5 bases, J shed 0 bases, and the junction held 13 bases outside the gene matches. DNA for the CDR3: TGCAGTGCTGCAGCGGGGCTAGCGTCGAGCTCCTACAATGAGCAGTTCTTC. As protein: CSAAAGLASSSYNEQFF.

Relative to its sample, this clonotype is medium-sized (0.01 to 0.1%). This chain links TRBV29-1 with TRBJ1-5; TRBD1 matches at 10 bases. Trimming removed 4 bases from V and 4 bases from J; junction bases left unmatched: 4. The CDR3 extends over 14 amino acids. Per the germline V gene, CDR1 is SQVTM and CDR2 is ANQGSEA. In DNA form, the CDR3 reads TGCAGCGTTGTGGACAGGGGGGGGAATCAGCCCCAGCATTTT. It specifies CSVVDRGGNQPQHF.

The chain combines TRBV12-3 or TRBV12-4 with TRBJ2-7, with D uncertain. V was trimmed by 3 bases and J by 2 bases, leaving 8 bases between them. The CDR3 is 13 residues long. The CDR3 DNA follows: TGTGCCAGCAGTTTCACATCTCCCTACGAGCAGTACTTC. Protein: CASSFTSPYEQYF.

This clonotype was observed a few times. Here the CDR3 DNA reads TGTGCCAGCAGCCAAGTTTCAGGAGTCTACGAGCAGTACTTC. As protein: CASSQVSGVYEQYF. The gene calls are TRBV14 and TRBJ2-7; D gene uncertain. The CDR3 spans 14 residues. Trimming cost V 1 base and J 3 bases, with 10 bases left between them. Germline CDR1 SGHDN, CDR2 FVKESK.

This clonotype was counted between two and nine times. The V gene is TRBV7-2, the J gene TRBJ2-7; 7 positions match TRBD2. Germline V gene data show CDR1 as SGHTA and CDR2 as FQGNSA. This CDR3 has 14 residues. The junction had 4 bases not matched to a gene; V was cut back by 2 bases and J by 3 bases. The CDR3 coding sequence is TGTGCCAGCAGCTTAATAGCGGGCAACTACGAGCAGTACTTC. Encoded protein: CASSLIAGNYEQYF.